This passage covers 9 T cell receptor beta chains from one sample sequenced in a study of OX40 agonist ivuxolimab in advanced cancers. Sequencing used immunoSEQ multiplex PCR; TCRdb keeps in-frame clones, though not all of them. In the table there are nearly 80,000 clones, about four fifths of which are singletons. Sequencing used CD4+ or CD8+ T cells sorted from blood, obtained in a trial of the OX40 agonist ivuxolimab. The receptors shown here come from an adult with an advanced solid tumor such as melanoma, head and neck, liver or kidney cancer.

The chain uses TRBV28 and TRBJ1-2; D unclear. Germline V gene lookup returns CDR1 MDHEN and CDR2 SYDVKM. This CDR3 region has 11 residues. Trimming left V 7 bases short and J 6 bases short, with 9 bases between. The CDR3 DNA sequence: TGTGCCAGCAACGACATTGATGGCTACACCTTC. Its translation is CASNDIDGYTF.

The chain joins TRBV5-1 to TRBJ2-2, with D possibly being TRBD1 (6 bases). This CDR3 spans 18 amino acids. Germline V gene lookup returns CDR1 SGHRS and CDR2 YFSETQ. Trimming shortened V by 1 base and J by 0 bases, and 16 bases separated the two germline ends. This chain's CDR3 is CASSLYGAGTSNTGELFF. The CDR3 region has the DNA TGCGCCAGCAGCTTGTATGGGGCCGGGACATCGAACACCGGGGAGCTGTTTTTT.

The rearrangement joins TRBV2 to TRBJ1-4, with 9 bases matching TRBD1. Per germline, CDR1 SNHLY and CDR2 FYNNEI. V shed 10 bases and J 3 bases; nucleotides not matched to a gene: 12. There are 16 residues in the CDR3. This CDR3 is CATRKLDRGPNEKLFF. In DNA form, the CDR3 reads TGTGCCACCCGAAAATTGGACAGGGGCCCTAATGAAAAACTGTTTTTT.

As DNA, the CDR3 is TGCGCCAGCAGCGGGACCTTAGGGACTGAAGCTTTCTTT. Translated, it gives CASSGTLGTEAFF. The chain joins TRBV10-2 to TRBJ1-1, with D possibly TRBD1 on 5 matching bases. The germline V gene encodes CDR1 WSHSY and CDR2 SAAADI. The CDR3 extends over 13 amino acids. The ends were cut back, 6 bases at V and 5 bases at J, with 13 bases in the middle.

V is TRBV5-1 and J is TRBJ2-1; D is undetermined. CDR1 and CDR2 (germline): SGHRS, YFSETQ. The V end was cut by 5 bases, the J end by 6 bases, with 12 bases between. CDR3 length: 13 amino acids. CDR3 in DNA: TGCGCCAGCAGGGCCGGGTTTAGCAATGAGCAGTTCTTC. Protein product: CASRAGFSNEQFF.

The chain is built from TRBV7-6 and TRBJ1-2; D remains ambiguous. CDR1 SGHVS and CDR2 FNYEAQ come from the germline V gene. Trimming took 4 bases from V and 0 from J, leaving 12 bases between them. The CDR3 length is 15 residues. The DNA for the CDR3 is TGTGCCAGCAGCTCCGGGATTACGGCTAACTATGGCTACACCTTC. It translates to CASSSGITANYGYTF.

The chain recombines TRBV5-5 with TRBJ1-2, with 8 bases aligning to TRBD1. CDR3 length: 14 residues. CDR1 is SGHKS and CDR2 is YYEKEE in the germline V gene (reference sequence). Trimming took 0 bases from V and 7 from J; bases not matched to a gene: 5. The CDR3 DNA sequence: TGTGCCAGCAGCTTGGGACAGGGGAAAGTTGGCTACACCTTC. Residues: CASSLGQGKVGYTF.

The chain recombines TRBV5-4 with TRBJ2-7; 8 bases are shared with TRBD2. This CDR3 region has 15 residues. CDR1 is SGHNT, CDR2 YYREEE, per germline (reference sequence). With V trimmed by 0 bases and J by 3 bases, 5 bases remained unmatched. The CDR3, as DNA: TGTGCCAGCAGCTTGGGGAGCGGGAGAATCTACGAGCAGTACTTC. Translation gives CASSLGSGRIYEQYF.

V gene TRBV7-2 combines with J gene TRBJ2-1; no definite D call. This CDR3 has 12 residues. Per germline, CDR1 SGHTA and CDR2 FQGNSA. The V and J ends lost 2 bases and 15 bases respectively, with 14 bases between them. In DNA, the CDR3 is TGTGCCAGCAGCTTAAAAGGGCCGTGGCCGTTCTTC. Translation: CASSLKGPWPFF. The variable domain in full, completed from reference TRBV7-2 and TRBJ2-1, reads GAGVSQSPSNKVTEKGKDVELRCDPISGHTALYWYRQSLGQGLEFLIYFQGNSAPDKSGLPSDRFSAERTGGSVSTLTIQRTQQEDSAVYLCASSLKGPWPFFGPGTRLTVL.